A selection of T cell receptor beta chains follows, all from one sample in a study of shared clonotypes between healthy human individuals. Clones were read by immunoSEQ multiplex PCR, and TCRdb kept only the in-frame ones, dropping some. The table has millions of clones, about 95% seen once. Material for sequencing was naive CD8+ T cells sorted from blood. These receptor sequences come from a young man in good health. Each CDR3 is given with its conserved first and last residue. Each record gives: J gene, V gene, clone size, D gene, CDR3 protein, CDR3 DNA. D genes are given only for firm matches. Some rows mark clone size as missing; the rest say once, few, many or name a class of expanded clone.

J: TRBJ2-7
V: TRBV7-9
size: .
D: TRBD1
CDR3: CASSFPRTGAFSYEQYF
DNA: TGTGCCAGCAGCTTCCCACGGACAGGGGCCTTCTCCTACGAGCAGTACTTC

J: TRBJ2-7
V: TRBV7-8
size: .
D: .
CDR3: CASSSGQTYEQYF
DNA: TGTGCCAGCAGCTCCGGACAAACCTACGAGCAGTACTTC

J: TRBJ2-1
V: TRBV7-2
size: .
D: .
CDR3: CASSLTLPNEQFF
DNA: TGTGCCAGCAGCTTAACGTTACCCAATGAGCAGTTCTTC

J: TRBJ2-1
V: TRBV5-1
size: once
D: .
CDR3: CASSLWAGTPNNEQFF
DNA: TGCGCCAGCAGCTTGTGGGCCGGGACCCCTAACAATGAGCAGTTCTTC

J: TRBJ2-5
V: TRBV6-5
size: once
D: .
CDR3: CASSYSSLGETQYF
DNA: TGTGCCAGCAGTTACTCGTCCCTGGGGGAGACCCAGTACTTC

J: TRBJ1-1
V: TRBV7-2
size: .
D: .
CDR3: CASSLSGGITEAFF
DNA: TGTGCCAGCAGCTTATCAGGAGGGATCACTGAAGCTTTCTTT

J: TRBJ2-2
V: TRBV4-1
size: .
D: .
CDR3: CASSQDAGGYTGELFF
DNA: TGCGCCAGCAGCCAAGATGCTGGGGGGTACACCGGGGAGCTGTTTTTT

J: TRBJ2-5
V: TRBV7-6
size: .
D: .
CDR3: CASSLRGGETQYF
DNA: TGTGCCAGCAGCTTACGAGGGGGAGAGACCCAGTACTTC

J: TRBJ2-1
V: TRBV9
size: .
D: TRBD2
CDR3: CASSVVRTSTEQFF
DNA: TGTGCCAGCAGCGTTGTTAGGACTAGCACTGAGCAGTTCTTC

J: TRBJ2-7
V: TRBV6-5
size: .
D: .
CDR3: CASSYHQGYEQYF
DNA: TGTGCCAGCAGTTATCACCAGGGCTACGAGCAGTACTTC

J: TRBJ1-4
V: TRBV5-4
size: .
D: .
CDR3: CASSLAGAGEKLFF
DNA: TGTGCCAGCAGCTTGGCAGGGGCGGGTGAAAAACTGTTTTTT

J: TRBJ1-2
V: TRBV9
size: .
D: .
CDR3: CASSAGDGLLYGYTF
DNA: TGTGCCAGCAGCGCCGGGGACGGATTGCTCTATGGCTACACCTTC

J: TRBJ2-7
V: TRBV11-2
size: .
D: .
CDR3: CASSFNTYEQYF
DNA: TGTGCCAGCAGCTTCAACACCTACGAGCAGTACTTC

J: TRBJ2-5
V: TRBV4-1
size: .
D: .
CDR3: CASSQDPTGAQETQYF
DNA: TGCGCCAGCAGCCAAGACCCAACGGGGGCCCAAGAGACCCAGTACTTC

J: TRBJ1-6
V: TRBV6-5
size: few
D: TRBD1
CDR3: CASSYSGGNSPLHF
DNA: TGTGCCAGCAGTTACTCAGGGGGCAATTCACCCCTCCACTTT

J: TRBJ2-1
V: TRBV2
size: .
D: TRBD2
CDR3: CAKHGGLGHNEQFF
DNA: TGTGCCAAGCACGGGGGACTAGGCCACAATGAGCAGTTCTTC

J: TRBJ2-5
V: TRBV12-5
size: .
D: TRBD2
CDR3: CASGLPGGRQGETQYF
DNA: TGTGCTAGTGGCCTCCCGGGGGGGCGTCAGGGAGAGACCCAGTACTTC

J: TRBJ2-7
V: TRBV7-9
size: once
D: TRBD1
CDR3: CASSVPTGDGPYEQYF
DNA: TGTGCCAGCAGCGTACCCACAGGGGACGGGCCCTACGAGCAGTACTTC

J: TRBJ2-5
V: TRBV4-3
size: .
D: .
CDR3: CASSQDRNREGETQYF
DNA: TGCGCCAGCAGCCAAGATAGGAACAGGGAGGGAGAGACCCAGTACTTC

J: TRBJ2-5
V: TRBV9
size: .
D: TRBD2
CDR3: CASSAPGLAGGETQYF
DNA: TGTGCCAGCAGCGCCCCGGGACTAGCGGGAGGAGAGACCCAGTACTTC

J: TRBJ2-1
V: TRBV5-5
size: .
D: .
CDR3: CASSPLEDPYNEQFF
DNA: TGTGCCAGCAGCCCTCTAGAGGACCCCTACAATGAGCAGTTCTTC

J: TRBJ2-2
V: TRBV27
size: .
D: TRBD1
CDR3: CASSLGQGRRAGELFF
DNA: TGTGCCAGCAGTCTGGGACAGGGTAGGCGAGCCGGGGAGCTGTTTTTT